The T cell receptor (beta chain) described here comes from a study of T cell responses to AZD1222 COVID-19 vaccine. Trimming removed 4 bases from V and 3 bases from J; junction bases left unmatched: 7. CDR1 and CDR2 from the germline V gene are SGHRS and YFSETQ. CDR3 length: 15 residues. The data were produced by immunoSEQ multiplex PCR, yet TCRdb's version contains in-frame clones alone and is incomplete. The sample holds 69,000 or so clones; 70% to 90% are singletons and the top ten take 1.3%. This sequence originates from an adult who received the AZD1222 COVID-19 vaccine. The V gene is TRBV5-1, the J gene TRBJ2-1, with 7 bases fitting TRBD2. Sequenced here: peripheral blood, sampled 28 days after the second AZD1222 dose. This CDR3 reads CASSASGISYNEQFF. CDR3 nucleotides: TGCGCCAGCAGCGCGAGCGGGATTAGCTACAATGAGCAGTTCTTC.